The 15 T cell receptor beta chains below come from one sample, sequenced in a study of cytomegalovirus exposure and HLA in healthy donors. The PCR employed 60 Vbeta primers together with 13 Jbeta primers. Sequenced by immunoSEQ multiplex PCR; TCRdb stores in-frame clones only, minus some. This sample's clone table lists roughly 190,000 clones. Sequenced: PBMCs. The receptor set was obtained from a man aged 25-45 years in good health and CMV-seronegative.

The chain uses TRBV5-8 and TRBJ1-2; a weak D match, TRBD1 (5 bases). The germline V and J ends were trimmed by 3 bases and 7 bases, with 19 bases remaining between them. Germline V gene data show CDR1 as SGHTS and CDR2 as YDEGEE. The length of the CDR3 is 15 residues. CDR3 protein: CASSSDTFGGFGYTF. The DNA for the CDR3 is TGTGCCAGCAGCTCCGATACGTTTGGGGGGTTTGGCTACACCTTC.

The V and J genes are TRBV28 and TRBJ1-1; 10 bases align to TRBD1. V lost 4 bases to trimming and J lost 9 bases; unmatched junction nucleotides: 20. Germline V gives CDR1 MDHEN, CDR2 SYDVKM. CDR3 length: 18 amino acids. The CDR3 is CASSSSGQGRFSLPKAFF. The CDR3 DNA reads TGTGCCAGCAGTTCCTCGGGACAGGGGCGCTTCAGTCTACCAAAAGCTTTCTTT.

This sequence joins TRBV6-5 and TRBJ2-1; 8 positions agree with TRBD2. Germline V gene sequence: CDR1 MNHEY, CDR2 SVGAGI. The V segment lost 5 bases and the J segment 11 bases; nucleotides outside the gene matches: 11. The CDR3 runs to 14 residues. The DNA of the CDR3 is TGTGCCAGCAGTGCCCAACAGCGGGAGTTGAAGCAGTTCTTC. Protein sequence: CASSAQQRELKQFF.

The chain recombines TRBV5-6 with TRBJ2-3; the match to TRBD2 covers 8 bases. Per germline, CDR1 SGHDT and CDR2 YYEEEE. The CDR3 loop spans 16 amino acids. V trimming: 4 bases; J trimming: 4 bases; junction bases outside the gene matches: 11. The CDR3 region has the DNA TGTGCCAGCAGCATCCCAGCGGGAGAAGGGGCAGATACGCAGTATTTT. Residues: CASSIPAGEGADTQYF.

The CDR3 spells CAISDRTGGRTEAFF. For the CDR3, the DNA is TGTGCCATCAGTGACCGAACAGGGGGCCGCACTGAAGCTTTCTTT. J is TRBJ1-1 and V is TRBV10-3, with TRBD1 matching 9 bases. Germline V gene data show CDR1 as ENHRY and CDR2 as SYGVKD. The J segment lost 4 bases and the V segment lost 3 bases, leaving 6 bases of the junction unmatched. There are 15 residues in the CDR3.

The rearrangement uses TRBV11-3 and TRBJ1-2, with 9 bases aligning to TRBD1. In germline, CDR1 is SGHNT, CDR2 YENEEA. The length of the CDR3 is 16 residues. J gave up 4 bases and V 4 bases, and 10 bases lay outside the gene matches. CDR3 region: CASSSPGQGLTYGYTF. CDR3 sequence (DNA): TGTGCCAGCAGCTCCCCGGGACAGGGACTCACCTATGGCTACACCTTC.

This chain connects TRBV5-4 to TRBJ2-1, with unresolved D. V was shortened by 1 base and J by 5 bases, with 4 bases between the two germline ends. This CDR3 contains 12 residues. Germline V lookup: CDR1 SGHNT, CDR2 YYREEE (reference sequence). The CDR3 is CASSLLNNEQFF. Written as DNA, the CDR3 is TGTGCCAGCAGCTTGTTAAACAATGAGCAGTTCTTC.

The chain carries TRBV5-1 and TRBJ1-1, with 7 bases that match TRBD1. V shed 0 bases, J shed 11 bases, and the junction held 13 bases outside the gene matches. There are 15 residues in the CDR3. Germline CDR1 SGHRS, CDR2 YFSETQ. The CDR3 loop is CASSLDQGVPLRAFF. CDR3 sequence (DNA): TGCGCCAGCAGCTTGGATCAGGGGGTGCCCCTTAGGGCTTTCTTT.

This chain links TRBV19 with TRBJ2-5, with TRBD2 as a possible D gene (6 bases). The CDR3 has 15 amino acids. Germline V gene data show CDR1 as LNHDA and CDR2 as SQIVND (reference sequence). Deletions cut 5 bases from V and 2 bases from J, with 15 bases between. CDR3 sequence: CASSAGSMGQETQYF. CDR3 nucleotides: TGTGCCAGTAGTGCGGGGAGTATGGGGCAAGAGACCCAGTACTTC.

The chain has TRBV5-8 and TRBJ2-3; TRBD2 might be the D (5 bases). Germline values: CDR1 SGHTS, CDR2 YDEGEE. CDR3 length: 14 residues. The V end was cut by 4 bases, the J end by 3 bases, with 12 bases between. The CDR3 coding sequence is TGTGCCAGCAGCCCCCGGACTGGGACAGATACGCAGTATTTT. It specifies CASSPRTGTDTQYF.

V usage is TRBV6-1 and J usage is TRBJ1-2; D is ambiguous. V was cut by 1 base and J by 5 bases, with 20 bases left in between. Germline-derived CDR1 and CDR2 are MNHNS and SASEGT. CDR3 length equals 17 residues. CDR3 residues: CASSEDRSPILVYGYTF. In DNA, the CDR3 is TGTGCCAGCAGTGAAGACAGAAGCCCGATATTGGTTTATGGCTACACCTTC.

The rearrangement links TRBV7-6 to TRBJ1-5; no firm D call. Germline values: CDR1 SGHVS, CDR2 FNYEAQ. The CDR3 extends over 17 amino acids. Trimming removed 1 base from V and 6 bases from J, with 19 bases in between. CDR3 protein: CASSLELGRATGQPQHF. The CDR3 DNA reads as TGTGCCAGCAGCTTAGAATTAGGCAGAGCTACGGGTCAGCCCCAGCATTTT.

The chain links TRBV27 to TRBJ2-7, with 7 nucleotides matching TRBD2. CDR1 MNHEY and CDR2 SMNVEV come from the germline V gene (reference sequence). CDR3 size: 15 residues. The trim removed 6 bases at V and 4 bases at J, leaving 12 bases unmatched. The CDR3, as DNA: TGTGCCAGCAGACTCCTAGCGGAGGATGATTACGAGCAGTACTTC. The encoded protein is CASRLLAEDDYEQYF.

The chain employs TRBV7-6 and TRBJ1-6; a weak D match, TRBD1 (5 bases). Germline V CDR1 and CDR2: SGHVS, FNYEAQ. Trimming removed 1 base from V and 4 bases from J, with 11 bases in between. The CDR3 is 16 residues long. CDR3 sequence (DNA): TGTGCCAGCAGCTTAGGAGCAGGGAATTATAATTCACCCCTCCACTTT. Its translation is CASSLGAGNYNSPLHF.

V usage is TRBV18 and J usage is TRBJ2-5; 8 bases are shared with TRBD2. The CDR3 runs 15 residues. From germline, CDR1 is KGHSH and CDR2 LQKENI. Trimming took 5 bases from V and 1 from J; bases not matched to a gene: 6. The CDR3 DNA reads as TGTGCCAGCTCAAGCCAGCGGGGGAGCCAAGAGACCCAGTACTTC. It is translated as CASSSQRGSQETQYF.